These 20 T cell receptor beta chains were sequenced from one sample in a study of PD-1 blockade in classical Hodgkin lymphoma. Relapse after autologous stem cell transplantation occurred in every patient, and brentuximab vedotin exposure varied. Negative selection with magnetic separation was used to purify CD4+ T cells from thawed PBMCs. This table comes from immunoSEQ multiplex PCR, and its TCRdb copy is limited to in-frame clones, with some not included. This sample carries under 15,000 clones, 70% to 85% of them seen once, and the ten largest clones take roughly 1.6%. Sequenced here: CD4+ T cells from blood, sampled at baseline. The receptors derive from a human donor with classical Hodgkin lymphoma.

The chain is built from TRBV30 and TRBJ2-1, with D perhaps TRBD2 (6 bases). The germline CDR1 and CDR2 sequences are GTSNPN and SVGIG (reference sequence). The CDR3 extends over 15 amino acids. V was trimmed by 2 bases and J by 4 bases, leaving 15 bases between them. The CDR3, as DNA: TGTGCCTGGAGTCCCGGGGTCGGGGGATACAATGAGCAGTTCTTC. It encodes CAWSPGVGGYNEQFF.

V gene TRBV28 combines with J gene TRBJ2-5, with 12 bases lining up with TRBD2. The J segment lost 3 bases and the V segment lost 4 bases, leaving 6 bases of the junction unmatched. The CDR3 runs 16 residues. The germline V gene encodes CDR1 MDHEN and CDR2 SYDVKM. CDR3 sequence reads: CASSSPRTSGEETQYF. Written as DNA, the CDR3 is TGTGCCAGCAGTTCCCCTCGGACTAGCGGGGAAGAGACCCAGTACTTC. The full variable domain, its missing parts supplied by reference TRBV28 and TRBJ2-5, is DVKVTQSSRYLVKRTGEKVFLECVQDMDHENMFWYRQDPGLGLRLIYFSYDVKMKEKGDIPEGYSVSREKKERFSLILESASTNQTSMYLCASSSPRTSGEETQYFGPGTRLLVL.

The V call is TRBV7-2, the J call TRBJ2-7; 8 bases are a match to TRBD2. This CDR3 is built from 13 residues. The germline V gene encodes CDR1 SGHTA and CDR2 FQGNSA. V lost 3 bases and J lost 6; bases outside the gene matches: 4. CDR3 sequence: CASSLIAGTEQYF. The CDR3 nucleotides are TGTGCCAGCAGCTTGATAGCGGGGACCGAGCAGTACTTC.

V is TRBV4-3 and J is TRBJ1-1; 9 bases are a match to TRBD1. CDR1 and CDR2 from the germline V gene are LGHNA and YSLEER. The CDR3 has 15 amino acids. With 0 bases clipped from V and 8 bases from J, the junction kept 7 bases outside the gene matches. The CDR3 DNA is TGCGCCAGCAGCCAAGATCTGGTGACAGGGGGGGAAGCTTTCTTT. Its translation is CASSQDLVTGGEAFF.

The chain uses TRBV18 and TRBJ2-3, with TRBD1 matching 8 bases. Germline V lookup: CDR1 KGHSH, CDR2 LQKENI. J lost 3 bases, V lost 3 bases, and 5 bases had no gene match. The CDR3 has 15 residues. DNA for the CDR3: TGTGCCAGCTCACCCGGACAGGGAGTAACAGATACGCAGTATTTT. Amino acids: CASSPGQGVTDTQYF.

The CDR3 region has the DNA TGTGCCAGCAGCTTGGCCCTTTGGGACTCCGAACACTACGAGCAGTACTTC. Its protein is CASSLALWDSEHYEQYF. The V call is TRBV5-4, the J call TRBJ2-7; possibly TRBD2 for D (6 bases). CDR3 length: 17 amino acids. V was cut by 0 bases and J by 3 bases, with 19 bases left in between. Germline loops: CDR1 SGHNT, CDR2 YYREEE (reference sequence).

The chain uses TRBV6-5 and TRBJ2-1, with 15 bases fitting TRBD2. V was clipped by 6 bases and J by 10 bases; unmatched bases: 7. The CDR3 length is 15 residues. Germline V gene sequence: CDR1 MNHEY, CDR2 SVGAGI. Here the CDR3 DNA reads TGTGCCAGCAGGCGGACTAGCGGGGGGGCAGGGGAGCAGTTCTTC. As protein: CASRRTSGGAGEQFF.

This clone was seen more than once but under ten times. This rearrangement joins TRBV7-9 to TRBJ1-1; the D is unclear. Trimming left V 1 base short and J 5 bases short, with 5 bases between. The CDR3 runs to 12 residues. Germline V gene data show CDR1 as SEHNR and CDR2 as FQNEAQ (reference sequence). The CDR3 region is CASSLELTEAFF. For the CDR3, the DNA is TGTGCCAGCAGCTTAGAACTAACTGAAGCTTTCTTT.

The CDR3 DNA sequence: TGCGCCAGCAGCCAAGATGGTGGGACACGGAACACCGGGGAGCTGTTTTTT. This codes for CASSQDGGTRNTGELFF. This chain connects TRBV4-3 to TRBJ2-2, with D perhaps matching TRBD1 (6 bases). The CDR3 has 17 amino acids. The germline V gene has CDR1 LGHNA and CDR2 YSLEER. Deletions cut 0 bases from V and 1 base from J, with 12 bases between.

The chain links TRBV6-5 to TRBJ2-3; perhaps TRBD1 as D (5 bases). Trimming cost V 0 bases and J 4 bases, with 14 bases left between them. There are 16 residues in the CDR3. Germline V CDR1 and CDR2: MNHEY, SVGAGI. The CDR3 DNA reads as TGTGCCAGCAGTTACTCGAATCGACGCAGGGCAGATACGCAGTATTTT. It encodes CASSYSNRRRADTQYF.

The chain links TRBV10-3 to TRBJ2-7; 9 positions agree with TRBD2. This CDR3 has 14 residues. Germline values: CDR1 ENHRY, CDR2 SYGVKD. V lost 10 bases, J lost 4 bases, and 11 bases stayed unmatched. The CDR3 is CATAGGWLKYEQYF. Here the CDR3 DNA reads TGTGCCACCGCGGGGGGGTGGTTAAAGTACGAGCAGTACTTC.

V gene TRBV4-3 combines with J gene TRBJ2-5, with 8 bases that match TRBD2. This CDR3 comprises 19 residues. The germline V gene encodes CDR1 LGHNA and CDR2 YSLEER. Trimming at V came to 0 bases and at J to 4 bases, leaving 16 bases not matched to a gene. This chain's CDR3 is CASSQEIAVGAGVSETQYF. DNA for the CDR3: TGCGCCAGCAGCCAAGAAATCGCCGTAGGAGCGGGGGTATCAGAGACCCAGTACTTC.

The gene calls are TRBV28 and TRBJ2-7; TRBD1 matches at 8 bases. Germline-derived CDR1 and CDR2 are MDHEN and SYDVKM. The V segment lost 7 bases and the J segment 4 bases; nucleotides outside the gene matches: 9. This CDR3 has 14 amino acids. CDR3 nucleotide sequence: TGTGCCAGCACCTCGACAGGGGCGTCTTACGAGCAGTACTTC. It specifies CASTSTGASYEQYF.

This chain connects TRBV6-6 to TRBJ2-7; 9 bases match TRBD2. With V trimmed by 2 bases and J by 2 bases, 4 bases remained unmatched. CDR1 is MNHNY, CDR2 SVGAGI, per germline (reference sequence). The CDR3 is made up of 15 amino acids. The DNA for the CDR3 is TGTGCCAGCAGTTACGGGTCTAGCGGGACCTACGAGCAGTACTTC. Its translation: CASSYGSSGTYEQYF.

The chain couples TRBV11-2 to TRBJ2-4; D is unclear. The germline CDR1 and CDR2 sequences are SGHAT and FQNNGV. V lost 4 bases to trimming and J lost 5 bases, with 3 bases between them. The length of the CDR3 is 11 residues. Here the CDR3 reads CASSSQNIQYF. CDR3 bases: TGTGCCAGCAGCTCCCAAAACATTCAGTACTTC.

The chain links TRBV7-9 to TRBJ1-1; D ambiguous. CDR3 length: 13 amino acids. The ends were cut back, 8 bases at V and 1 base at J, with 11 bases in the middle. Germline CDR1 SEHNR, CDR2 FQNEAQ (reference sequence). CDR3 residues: CASLERWNTEAFF. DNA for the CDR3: TGTGCCAGCCTGGAAAGGTGGAACACTGAAGCTTTCTTT. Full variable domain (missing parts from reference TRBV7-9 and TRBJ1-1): DTGVSQNPRHKITKRGQNVTFRCDPISEHNRLYWYRQTLGQGPEFLTYFQNEAQLEKSRLLSDRFSAERPKGSFSTLEIQRTEQGDSAMYLCASLERWNTEAFFGQGTRLTVV.

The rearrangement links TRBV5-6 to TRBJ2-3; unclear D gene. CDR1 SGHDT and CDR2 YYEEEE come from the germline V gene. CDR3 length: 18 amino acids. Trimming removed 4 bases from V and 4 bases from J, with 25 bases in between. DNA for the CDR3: TGTGCCAGCAGCCGAAGAATACTGACATCCCCCCCACCAGATACGCAGTATTTT. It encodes CASSRRILTSPPPDTQYF. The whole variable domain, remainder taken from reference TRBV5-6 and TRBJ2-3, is DAGVTQSPTHLIKTRGQQVTLRCSPKSGHDTVSWYQQALGQGPQFIFQYYEEEERQRGNFPDRFSGHQFPNYSSELNVNALLLGDSALYLCASSRRILTSPPPDTQYFGPGTRLTVL.

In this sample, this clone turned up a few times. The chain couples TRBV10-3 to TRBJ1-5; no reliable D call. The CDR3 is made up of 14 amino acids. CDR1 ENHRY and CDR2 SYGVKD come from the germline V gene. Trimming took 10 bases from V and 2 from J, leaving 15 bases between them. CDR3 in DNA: TGTGCCACCGGTTTGCTTATGGGCAATCAGCCCCAGCATTTT. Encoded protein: CATGLLMGNQPQHF.

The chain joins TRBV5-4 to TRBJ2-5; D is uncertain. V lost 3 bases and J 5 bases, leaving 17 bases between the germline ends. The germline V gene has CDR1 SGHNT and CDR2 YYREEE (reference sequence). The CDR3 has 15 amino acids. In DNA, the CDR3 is TGTGCCAGCAGCTGGATTGAAACCTCCCGGGAGACCCAGTACTTC. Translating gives CASSWIETSRETQYF. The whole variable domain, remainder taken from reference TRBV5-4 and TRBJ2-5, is ETGVTQSPTHLIKTRGQQVTLRCSSQSGHNTVSWYQQALGQGPQFIFQYYREEENGRGNFPPRFSGLQFPNYSSELNVNALELDDSALYLCASSWIETSRETQYFGPGTRLLVL.

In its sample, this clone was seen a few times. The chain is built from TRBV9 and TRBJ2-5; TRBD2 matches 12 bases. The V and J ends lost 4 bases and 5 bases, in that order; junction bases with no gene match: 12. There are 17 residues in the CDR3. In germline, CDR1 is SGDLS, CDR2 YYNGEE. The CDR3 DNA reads TGTGCCAGCAGCCACCGAGCCCTAGCGGGGGGGCCGGAGACCCAGTACTTC. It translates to CASSHRALAGGPETQYF.